This T cell receptor (beta chain) was identified in a study of cytomegalovirus exposure and HLA in healthy donors. Points from the study as a whole: Clusters of TCRs from the first cohort tended to co-occur in the approximately 120 validation repertoires (as a later analysis found).

Remarks on this clone: Its antigen is undetermined.

Profiled with immunoSEQ multiplex PCR; TCRdb holds only in-frame clones, not every one. The sample consists of some 170,000 clones, about 95% of them appearing once. Germline V gene lookup returns CDR1 SNHLY and CDR2 FYNNEI. V lost 1 base and J 4 bases, leaving 10 bases between the germline ends. The CDR3 sequence is 14 residues long. The TCR originated in a woman in her late teens or twenties in good health and CMV-seronegative. The chain links TRBV2 to TRBJ1-2; D is perhaps TRBD1 (6 bases). Sequencing was done on a sample of PBMCs. CDR3 sequence reads: CASSEETGIYGYTF. For the CDR3, the DNA is TGTGCCAGCAGTGAAGAGACAGGTATCTATGGCTACACCTTC.